These 12 T cell receptor beta chains share one sample of origin, sequenced in a study of T cells in Graves' hyperthyroidism and ophthalmopathy. It was RNA transcripts that yielded the amplified TCR beta CDR3 regions. Primed by the HTBI set, a first-round RT-PCR was run on the TCR CDR3. TCRdb ran MiXCR on the multiplex PCR reads and lists one entry per CDR3 protein. The sample lists about 360,000 distinct CDR3 sequences, about 13% seen once, with less than 25% in the top ten. Specimen: blood. The receptors stem from a man aged 25 to 40 with Graves' hyperthyroidism that later progressed to Graves' ophthalmopathy.

This clonotype was observed at least ten times. The chain has TRBV7-2 and TRBJ2-3, with 7 bases that match TRBD1. CDR3 size: 15 residues. V was pared by 2 bases and J by 6 bases, with 8 bases of the junction left unmatched. Germline values: CDR1 SGHTA, CDR2 FQGNSA. The CDR3 region is CASSLSGTATDTQYF. CDR3 coding DNA: TGTGCCAGCAGCTTATCCGGGACAGCGACGGATACGCAGTATTTT.

The chain couples TRBV6-5 to TRBJ1-6, with D hard to call. The CDR3 runs to 13 residues. The V end was cut by 0 bases, the J end by 7 bases, with 4 bases between. Germline lookup yields CDR1 MNHEY and CDR2 SVGAGI. CDR3 DNA: TGTGCCAGCAGTTACTCTTTCAATTCACCCCTCCACTTT. It is translated as CASSYSFNSPLHF.

This clonotype has a count of ten or more. The chain joins TRBV20-1 to TRBJ2-2; D gene uncertain. Germline lookup yields CDR1 DFQATT and CDR2 SNEGSKA (reference sequence). V dropped 0 bases and J dropped 5 bases, with 10 bases sitting between them. This CDR3 has 14 amino acids. The CDR3 DNA is TGCAGTGCTAGAGATGGAATGGGGACCGGGGAGCTGTTTTTT. Amino acid sequence: CSARDGMGTGELFF.

A few counts support this clonotype. The J gene is TRBJ2-2, the V gene TRBV19; a possible D gene is TRBD2 (5 bases). From germline, CDR1 is LNHDA and CDR2 SQIVND (reference sequence). This CDR3 contains 16 residues. Trimming removed 1 base from V and 4 bases from J, with 13 bases in between. The CDR3 DNA reads TGTGCCAGTAGTATAGTTCCGCGGAGGACCACCGGGGAGCTGTTTTTT. Translation gives CASSIVPRRTTGELFF.

This clonotype occurred a few times. This chain connects TRBV6-4 to TRBJ1-5, with TRBD1 as a possible D gene (6 bases). Germline V gives CDR1 MRHNA, CDR2 SNTAGT. CDR3 size: 13 residues. V lost 0 bases and J lost 9, with 9 bases in between. CDR3 DNA: TGTGCCAGCAGTGACTCACCGACAGGGCCCCAGCATTTT. Protein sequence: CASSDSPTGPQHF.

This clonotype was detected ten times or more. The chain combines TRBV20-1 with TRBJ2-7; 9 bases line up with TRBD1. V lost 7 bases, J lost 4 bases, and 20 bases stayed unmatched. The germline V gene encodes CDR1 DFQATT and CDR2 SNEGSKA (reference sequence). The CDR3 runs to 17 residues. CDR3 sequence reads: CSVSNPTGGNGVYEQYF. The CDR3, as DNA: TGCAGTGTCAGTAATCCAACAGGGGGCAATGGAGTTTACGAGCAGTACTTC.

This clonotype has ten or more counts. The chain has TRBV7-2 and TRBJ2-7, with 12 bases that match TRBD2. Germline lookup yields CDR1 SGHTA and CDR2 FQGNSA. V shed 3 bases, J shed 7 bases, and the junction held 4 bases outside the gene matches. The CDR3 loop spans 14 amino acids. The CDR3 DNA is TGTGCCAGCAGCTTCCTAGCGGGGGGGACGGAGCAGTACTTC. It encodes CASSFLAGGTEQYF.

Note on this clonotype: Possible read error: a much larger clone is one base away. The chain combines TRBV12-3 or TRBV12-4 with TRBJ2-7, with D uncertain. The V gene lost 1 base and the J gene lost 9 bases, with 10 bases spanning the gap. This CDR3 is 12 amino acids long. The CDR3: CASSLVVYGQYF. The CDR3 nucleotides read TGTGCCAGCAGTTTAGTGGTTTATGGGCAGTACTTC.

The V gene is TRBV27, the J gene TRBJ1-1; D possibly corresponds to TRBD1 (5 bases). The CDR3 totals 13 residues. Per the germline V gene, CDR1 is MNHEY and CDR2 is SMNVEV (reference sequence). V was cut by 3 bases and J by 9 bases, with 14 bases left in between. CDR3 sequence (DNA): TGTGCCAGCAGTTTGCCCAGGGCCGGGAAAGCTTTCTTT. This translates into CASSLPRAGKAFF.

This clonotype appeared a few times. The J gene is TRBJ1-2, the V gene TRBV7-6; D gene uncertain. The CDR3 spans 15 residues. V lost 3 bases and J 9 bases, leaving 20 bases between the germline ends. CDR1 and CDR2 (germline): SGHVS, FNYEAQ. The CDR3 coding sequence is TGTGCCAGCAGCTTGAGTGGTGGAAATATCTTGAGCTACACCTTC. Protein product: CASSLSGGNILSYTF.

This clonotype was found many times. The V gene is TRBV3-1, the J gene TRBJ2-1; 8 bases are a match to TRBD1. The ends lost 2 bases at V and 10 bases at J; junction bases unmatched: 4. CDR3 size: 13 residues. Per the germline V gene, CDR1 is LGHDT and CDR2 is YNNKEL (reference sequence). The CDR3 spells CASSQFRGQEQFF. For the CDR3, the DNA is TGTGCCAGCAGCCAATTCAGGGGGCAAGAGCAGTTCTTC.

With regard to this clonotype: An end of the junction does not agree with germline; a read error may underlie this. This chain connects TRBV12-3 or TRBV12-4 to TRBJ1-1, with D possibly TRBD1 on 5 matching bases. The CDR3 runs to 15 residues. The CDR3: CANSLEGQRNTEAFF. The CDR3 DNA reads as TGTGCCAACAGTTTGGAAGGACAACGGAACACTGAAGCTTTCTTT.